These 17 T cell receptor beta chains were sequenced from one sample in a study of cytomegalovirus exposure and HLA in healthy donors. The PCR contained 60 Vbeta and 13 Jbeta primers. This table comes from immunoSEQ multiplex PCR, and its TCRdb copy is limited to in-frame clones, with some not included. The sample has some 150,000 clones, approximately 59% seen once. The sample was PBMCs. These receptor sequences come from a man between 35 and 55 years old in good health and CMV-seronegative.

The chain combines TRBV27 with TRBJ2-5; D is perhaps TRBD1 (6 bases). Deletions cut 5 bases from V and 1 base from J, with 11 bases between. The CDR3 extends over 14 amino acids. Germline V gene lookup returns CDR1 MNHEY and CDR2 SMNVEV (reference sequence). The CDR3 bases are TGTGCCAGCAGTCACCGGGACACCCAAGAGACCCAGTACTTC. It yields the protein CASSHRDTQETQYF.

This rearrangement joins TRBV9 to TRBJ2-3; TRBD1 might be the D (6 bases). V lost 4 bases and J 3 bases, leaving 24 bases between the germline ends. The germline V gene encodes CDR1 SGDLS and CDR2 YYNGEE. The CDR3 sequence is 18 residues long. CDR3 DNA: TGTGCCAGCAGCTTTCTCGGGTGGGGGCCCCCGGGGACAGATACGCAGTATTTT. Its protein product is CASSFLGWGPPGTDTQYF.

This clone appeared a single time. This sequence joins TRBV29-1 and TRBJ1-2, with D uncertain. Germline V CDR1 and CDR2: SQVTM, ANQGSEA. The CDR3 is 11 amino acids. Trimming took off 7 bases at V and 8 bases at J, with 14 bases between the two ends. The CDR3: CSASTNGGYTF. CDR3 bases: TGCAGCGCCAGTACTAACGGAGGCTACACCTTC.

This clone was seen only once. This rearrangement joins TRBV19 to TRBJ1-6; 8 bases line up with TRBD1. J gave up 6 bases and V 5 bases, and 6 bases lay outside the gene matches. This CDR3 has 15 residues. Per the germline V gene, CDR1 is LNHDA and CDR2 is SQIVND (reference sequence). Here the CDR3 reads CASSWFGQGNSPLHF. DNA of the CDR3: TGTGCCAGTAGTTGGTTCGGACAGGGTAATTCACCCCTCCACTTT.

V gene TRBV9 combines with J gene TRBJ2-5; 9 bases agree with TRBD2. J lost 7 bases, V lost 0 bases, and 4 bases had no gene match. The CDR3 has 14 residues. The germline V gene has CDR1 SGDLS and CDR2 YYNGEE. Here the CDR3 reads CASSVDNSGGTQYF. DNA of the CDR3: TGTGCCAGCAGCGTAGACAATAGCGGGGGGACCCAGTACTTC.

In this sample, this clone turned up once. The chain employs TRBV6-5 and TRBJ2-5; 12 bases agree with TRBD2. Germline trimming cut 0 bases from V and 4 bases from J; bases unmatched to any gene: 3. From germline, CDR1 is MNHEY and CDR2 SVGAGI. The CDR3 totals 16 residues. The CDR3 sequence is CASSYSPSGRGETQYF. The CDR3 bases are TGTGCCAGCAGTTACTCGCCTAGCGGGAGGGGAGAGACCCAGTACTTC.

This clone was counted a few times. V and J are TRBV5-5 and TRBJ1-1, with D possibly TRBD1 on 5 matching bases. Germline CDR1 reads SGHKS; CDR2 reads YYEKEE (reference sequence). V lost 0 bases, J lost 8 bases, and 11 bases lay in between. CDR3 length: 13 amino acids. The CDR3 reads CASSLAGQGEAFF. Written as DNA, the CDR3 is TGTGCCAGCAGCTTGGCCGGCCAGGGAGAAGCTTTCTTT.

The chain links TRBV7-2 to TRBJ2-7, with 11 bases lining up with TRBD1. The CDR3 extends over 15 amino acids. In germline, CDR1 is SGHTA, CDR2 FQGNSA. V trimming: 5 bases; J trimming: 4 bases; junction bases outside the gene matches: 7. CDR3 loop: CASSPGQGARYEQYF. In nucleotides, the CDR3 is TGTGCCAGCAGCCCAGGACAGGGGGCACGGTACGAGCAGTACTTC. Variable domain in full (rest from reference TRBV7-2 and TRBJ2-7): GAGVSQSPSNKVTEKGKDVELRCDPISGHTALYWYRQSLGQGLEFLIYFQGNSAPDKSGLPSDRFSAERTGGSVSTLTIQRTQQEDSAVYLCASSPGQGARYEQYFGPGTRLTVT.

V and J are TRBV19 and TRBJ2-1, with 7 bases lining up with TRBD1. In germline, CDR1 is LNHDA, CDR2 SQIVND (reference sequence). V trimming: 5 bases; J trimming: 5 bases; junction bases outside the gene matches: 24. The CDR3 extends over 20 amino acids. As DNA, the CDR3 is TGTGCCAGTAGTCCCCAATCGACAGGGTTGAGGCCACACCGCGACAATGAGCAGTTCTTC. This codes for CASSPQSTGLRPHRDNEQFF.

V and J are TRBV11-2 and TRBJ2-1; no definite D call. Germline V lookup: CDR1 SGHAT, CDR2 FQNNGV. V shed 2 bases and J shed 0 bases, with 5 bases lying between them. This CDR3 is 14 amino acids long. The CDR3 DNA reads TGTGCCAGCAGCTTACCCCTCTCCTACAATGAGCAGTTCTTC. Its protein product is CASSLPLSYNEQFF.

Details on this clone: The same CDR3 is also encoded by other DNA sequences in this sample. J is TRBJ2-5 and V is TRBV7-2, with D unclear. Trimming removed 1 base from V and 3 bases from J, with 6 bases in between. CDR1 and CDR2 from the germline V gene are SGHTA and FQGNSA. The CDR3 has 13 amino acids. The CDR3 sequence is CASSLVREETQYF. In DNA, the CDR3 is TGTGCCAGCAGCTTAGTAAGAGAAGAGACCCAGTACTTC.

The chain couples TRBV12-1 to TRBJ1-5; whether TRBD1, the table's D call, matches the DNA was not checked. TRBV12-1 constitutes a pseudogene. The CDR3 is 14 amino acids. DNA of the CDR3: TGTGCCAGCAGCGGCTTTGGGACACTCCAGCCCCAGCATTTT. It yields the protein CASSGFGTLQPQHF.

The chain recombines TRBV13 with TRBJ2-5; 8 positions agree with TRBD1. The CDR3 is 13 residues long. Germline values: CDR1 PRHDT, CDR2 FYEKMQ (reference sequence). The V and J ends lost 4 bases and 5 bases, in that order; junction bases with no gene match: 3. The CDR3 region is CASSSDRAETQYF. The CDR3 region has the DNA TGTGCCAGCAGCTCGGACAGGGCGGAGACCCAGTACTTC.

CDR3 DNA: TGTGCCAGCAGCGCGACAGCGGGAGACAGTGAGAGGCGAAACACCATATATTTT. It encodes CASSATAGDSERRNTIYF. The chain joins TRBV9 to TRBJ1-3, with D maybe TRBD1 (5 bases). The CDR3 contains 18 residues. CDR1 and CDR2 (germline): SGDLS, YYNGEE. V lost 3 bases and J 5 bases, leaving 24 bases between the germline ends.

The gene calls are TRBV9 and TRBJ2-3; 10 positions match TRBD2. Trimming cost V 3 bases and J 2 bases; bases outside gene matches: 21. The CDR3 consists of 21 residues. Germline V lookup: CDR1 SGDLS, CDR2 YYNGEE. The CDR3 bases are TGTGCCAGCAGCGACCGAGAGACTAGCGGGCCTCCTAGGGGGCTCACAGATACGCAGTATTTT. It yields the protein CASSDRETSGPPRGLTDTQYF.

The chain has TRBV9 and TRBJ1-5; 10 nucleotides agree with TRBD1. Losses at the gene ends were 3 bases for V and 3 bases for J; bases not matched to a gene: 3. Germline V lookup: CDR1 SGDLS, CDR2 YYNGEE. The CDR3 is made up of 15 amino acids. The DNA for the CDR3 is TGTGCCAGCAGCGCCGGACAGGGGGTCAATCAGCCCCAGCATTTT. Translated: CASSAGQGVNQPQHF.

The sample holds a few counts of this clone. This chain joins TRBV6-5 and TRBJ1-2; 12 nucleotides line up with TRBD1. J gave up 4 bases and V 2 bases, and 5 bases lay outside the gene matches. The V gene's germline CDR1 is MNHEY and CDR2 SVGAGI. The CDR3 totals 16 residues. CDR3 in DNA: TGTGCCAGCAGTTACCGGGACAGGGGGCGCAGCTATGGCTACACCTTC. Protein sequence: CASSYRDRGRSYGYTF.